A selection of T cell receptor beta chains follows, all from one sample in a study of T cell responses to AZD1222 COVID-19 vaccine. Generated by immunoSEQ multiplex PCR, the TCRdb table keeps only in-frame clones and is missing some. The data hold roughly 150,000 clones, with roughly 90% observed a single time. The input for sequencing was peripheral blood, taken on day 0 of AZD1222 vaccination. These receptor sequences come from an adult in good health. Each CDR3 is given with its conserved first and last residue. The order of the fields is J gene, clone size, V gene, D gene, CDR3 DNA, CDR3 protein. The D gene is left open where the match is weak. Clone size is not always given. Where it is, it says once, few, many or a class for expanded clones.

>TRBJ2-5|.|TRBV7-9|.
TGTGCCAGCAGCCGAGCGACAGCCCAAGAGACCCAGTACTTC
CASSRATAQETQYF
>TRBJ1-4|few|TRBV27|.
TGTGCCAGCAGTTACCAGGGGAAGGAACCAATTCAGAAACTGTTTTTT
CASSYQGKEPIQKLFF
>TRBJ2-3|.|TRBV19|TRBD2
TGTGCCAGTAGTAATCCCTCGGGGGGAATCACAGATACGCAGTATTTT
CASSNPSGGITDTQYF
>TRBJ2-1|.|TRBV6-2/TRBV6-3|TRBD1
TGTGCCAGCAGTTTTGGGGGACAGAAGTTCTTC
CASSFGGQKFF
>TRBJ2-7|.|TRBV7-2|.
TGTGCCAGCAGCTTGTCGCTAGCAGGTAACGAGCAGTACTTC
CASSLSLAGNEQYF
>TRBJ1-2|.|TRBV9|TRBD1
TGTGCCAGCAGCGTAGAGGGACAGAATCTCTATGGCTACACCTTC
CASSVEGQNLYGYTF
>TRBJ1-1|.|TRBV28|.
TGTGCCAGCAGTTCCCCCCCTACAGGGACCACTGAAGCTTTCTTT
CASSSPPTGTTEAFF
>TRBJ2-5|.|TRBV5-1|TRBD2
TGCGCCAGCAGCCAAGGACTAGCGGGAGGGTATAGGATTGAGACCCAGTACTTC
CASSQGLAGGYRIETQYF
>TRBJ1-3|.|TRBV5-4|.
TGTGCCAGCAGGGGCCAGAGCGAGGACACCATATATTTT
CASRGQSEDTIYF
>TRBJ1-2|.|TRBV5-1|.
TGCGCCAGCAGCTTGTACCCCTCCGGTGGCTACACCTTC
CASSLYPSGGYTF
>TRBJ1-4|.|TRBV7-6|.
TGTGCCAGCAGCTTAGGAGGGCCTTTAACTAATGAAAAACTGTTTTTT
CASSLGGPLTNEKLFF
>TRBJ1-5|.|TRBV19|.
TGTGCCAGTAGTATTTGGCAGGGGTCTTCTTATAGCAATCAGCCCCAGCATTTT
CASSIWQGSSYSNQPQHF
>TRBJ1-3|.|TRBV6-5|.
TGTGCCAGCAGTACAGTAGGGTCTGGAAACACCATATATTTT
CASSTVGSGNTIYF
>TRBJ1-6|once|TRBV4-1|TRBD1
TGCGCCAGCAGTGTTTTGCCGGGACAGCAATATCCACCCCTCCACTTT
CASSVLPGQQYPPLHF
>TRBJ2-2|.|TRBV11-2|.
TGTGCCAGCTGGACCGGGAGCGGGTGGGCCGGGGAGCTGTTTTTT
CASWTGSGWAGELFF
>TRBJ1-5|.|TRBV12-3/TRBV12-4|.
TGTGCCAGCAGCTCAGGGACAAGGCAGCCCCAGCATTTT
CASSSGTRQPQHF
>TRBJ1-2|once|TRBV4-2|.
TGTGCCAGCAGCCAAGCTACCTATGGCTACACCTTC
CASSQATYGYTF
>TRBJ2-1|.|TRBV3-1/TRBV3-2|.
TGTGCCAGCAGCCAAGGGGGGCCTGGGGTGAAGTTCTTC
CASSQGGPGVKFF
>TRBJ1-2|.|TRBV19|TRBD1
TGTGCCAGTAGTCCCGACAGGGGGAAACTCCTTTGGTATGGCTACACCTTC
CASSPDRGKLLWYGYTF
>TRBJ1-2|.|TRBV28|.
TGTGCCAGCAGTCAACCCCTTATGGTGGGCGGCTACACCTTC
CASSQPLMVGGYTF
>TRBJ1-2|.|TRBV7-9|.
TGTGCCAGCAGCACGCAGGTCGACTATGGCTACACCTTC
CASSTQVDYGYTF
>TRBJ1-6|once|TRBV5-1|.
TGCGCCAGCAGCTTGGGTAATGGCGATTCACCCCTCCACTTT
CASSLGNGDSPLHF
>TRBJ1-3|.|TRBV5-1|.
TGCGCCAGCGGTGAGAACTCTGGAAACACCATATATTTT
CASGENSGNTIYF
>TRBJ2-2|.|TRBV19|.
TGTGCCACCTCCCCGGGGGCCGCCCTCGCCGGGGAGCTGTTTTTT
CATSPGAALAGELFF
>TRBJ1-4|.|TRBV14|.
TGTGCCAGCAGCCATCGACCGAATGAAAAACTGTTTTTT
CASSHRPNEKLFF
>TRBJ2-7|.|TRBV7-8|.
TGTGCCAGCAGCTCTCGCTATAGCGGCGAGCAGTACTTC
CASSSRYSGEQYF
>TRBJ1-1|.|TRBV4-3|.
TGCGCCAGCAGCCAAGATTTGGGGGTGTCGGCAGCTTTCTTT
CASSQDLGVSAAFF
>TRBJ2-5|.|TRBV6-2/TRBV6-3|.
TGTGCCAGCAGTGGCGGGGTAAGGGAGACCCAGTACTTC
CASSGGVRETQYF
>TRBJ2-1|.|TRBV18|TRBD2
TGTGCCAGCTCACCCGGGACTAGCGGGAGGAGGGATGAGCAGTTCTTC
CASSPGTSGRRDEQFF
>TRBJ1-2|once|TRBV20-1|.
TGCAGTGCTCCTAACTATGGCTACACCTTC
CSAPNYGYTF
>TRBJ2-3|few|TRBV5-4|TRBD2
TGTGCCAGCAGCTTTGGCGGCAGCCCGGGACTAGCGGGCACAGATACGCAGTATTTT
CASSFGGSPGLAGTDTQYF
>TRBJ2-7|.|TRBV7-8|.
TGTGCCAGCAGCCGCGATAGAAACTCCTACGAGCAGTACTTC
CASSRDRNSYEQYF
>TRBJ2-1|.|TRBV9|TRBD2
TGTGCCAGCAGCGTAGGCTCGAGTGGGGGGGACAATGAGCAGTTCTTC
CASSVGSSGGDNEQFF
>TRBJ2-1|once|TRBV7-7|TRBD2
TGTGCTAGCAGCAGTACGCTAGCGGGGGACAATGAGCAGTTCTTC
CASSSTLAGDNEQFF
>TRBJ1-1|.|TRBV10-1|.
TGCGCCAGCTACAGGGTAGGCACTGAAGCTTTCTTT
CASYRVGTEAFF
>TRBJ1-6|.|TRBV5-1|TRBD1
TGCGCCAGCAGCTTACGGACAGGGAATTCACCCCTCCACTTT
CASSLRTGNSPLHF
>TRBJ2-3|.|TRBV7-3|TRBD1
TGTGCCAGCAGCTTCAGGGGGCAGACAGATACGCAGTATTTT
CASSFRGQTDTQYF
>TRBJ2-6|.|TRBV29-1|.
TGCAGCGTTTCCCGGGACTCTGGGGCCAACGTCCTGACTTTC
CSVSRDSGANVLTF
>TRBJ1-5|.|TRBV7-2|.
TGTGCCAGCAGCTTAGCCAGGGAACAGCCCCAGCATTTT
CASSLAREQPQHF
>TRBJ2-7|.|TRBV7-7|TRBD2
TGTGCCAGCAGCCCAGGACTAGCGGGAGCCGAGCAGTACTTC
CASSPGLAGAEQYF
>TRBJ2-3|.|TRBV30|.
TGTGCCTGGAGTAGCACAGGACTCGCAGATACGCAGTATTTT
CAWSSTGLADTQYF
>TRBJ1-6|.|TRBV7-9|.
TGTGCCAGCAGCTTAGGACTGCCCAATTCACCCCTCCACTTT
CASSLGLPNSPLHF
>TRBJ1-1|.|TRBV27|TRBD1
TGTGCCAGTTATTCAGGGGGCTGGACTGAAGCTTTCTTT
CASYSGGWTEAFF
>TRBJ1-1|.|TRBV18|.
TGTGCCAGCTCACCGATGACACAGAACACTGAAGCTTTCTTT
CASSPMTQNTEAFF
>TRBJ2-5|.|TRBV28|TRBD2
TGTGCCAGCAGTCCCCTTGTTAGCGGGGGAGGAGAGACCCAGTACTTC
CASSPLVSGGGETQYF
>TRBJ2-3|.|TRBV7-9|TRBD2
TGTGCCAGCAGCTTACCCCACGTTCTGCGGGAGCGAGCCGCAGATACGCAGTATTTT
CASSLPHVLRERAADTQYF
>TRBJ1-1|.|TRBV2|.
TGTGCCAGCAGCCCCTTGGGAGGGGCGGAAGCTTTCTTT
CASSPLGGAEAFF
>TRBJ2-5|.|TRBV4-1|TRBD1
TGCGCCAGCAGCCAGGGACAGGGGGGATTAGAGACCCAGTACTTC
CASSQGQGGLETQYF
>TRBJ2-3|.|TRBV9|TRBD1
TGTGCCAGCAGCGTAGAAGGACAGGGGGCCAATACGCAGTATTTT
CASSVEGQGANTQYF
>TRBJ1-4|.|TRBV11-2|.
TGTGCCAGCAGTTCAGGGGTAGGGGGTGAAAAACTGTTTTTT
CASSSGVGGEKLFF
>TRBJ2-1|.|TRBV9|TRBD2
TGTGCCAGCAGCGCGGGGGGAGGGCTTAGCTCCTACAATGAGCAGTTCTTC
CASSAGGGLSSYNEQFF
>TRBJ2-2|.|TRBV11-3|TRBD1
TGTGCCAGCAGCTCGACAGGGGGCGGAAACACCGGGGAGCTGTTTTTT
CASSSTGGGNTGELFF
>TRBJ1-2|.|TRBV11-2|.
TGTGCCAGCAGCCCCTCCCGGCAGGGCGTCTATGGCTACACCTTC
CASSPSRQGVYGYTF
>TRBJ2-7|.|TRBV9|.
TGTGCCAGCAGCGCCAAAAGGGGGAGCGAGCAGTACTTC
CASSAKRGSEQYF
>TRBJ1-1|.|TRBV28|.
TGTGCCAGCATAGACAGTTCGAACACTGAAGCTTTCTTT
CASIDSSNTEAFF
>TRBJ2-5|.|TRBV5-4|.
TGTGCCAGCAGCAGCTATGAATCGGAGACCCAGTACTTC
CASSSYESETQYF
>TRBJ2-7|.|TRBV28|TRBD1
TGTGGCACCGGGACAGGACTTTCCTACGAGCAGTACTTC
CGTGTGLSYEQYF
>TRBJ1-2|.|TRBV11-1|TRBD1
TGTGCCAGCAGCTTGACAGGGACGACTAACTATGGCTACACCTTC
CASSLTGTTNYGYTF
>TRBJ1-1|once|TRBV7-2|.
TGTGCCAGCAGCCGTCAACAGGGATCGGGGACTGAAGCTTTCTTT
CASSRQQGSGTEAFF
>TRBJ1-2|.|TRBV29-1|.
TGCAGCGTTGCAACACGAGATGGTTCTATCACCTTC
CSVATRDGSITF